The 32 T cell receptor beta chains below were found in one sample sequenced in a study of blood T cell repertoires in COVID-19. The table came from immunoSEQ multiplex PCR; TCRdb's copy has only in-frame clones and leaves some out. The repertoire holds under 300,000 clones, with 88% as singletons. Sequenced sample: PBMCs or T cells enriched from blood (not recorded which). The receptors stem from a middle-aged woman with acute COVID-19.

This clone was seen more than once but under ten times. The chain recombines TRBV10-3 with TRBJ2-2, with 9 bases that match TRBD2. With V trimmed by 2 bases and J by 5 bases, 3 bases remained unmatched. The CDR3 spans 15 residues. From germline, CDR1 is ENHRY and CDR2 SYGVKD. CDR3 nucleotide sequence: TGTGCCATCAGTGAGAGGCTAGCGGGGACCGGGGAGCTGTTTTTT. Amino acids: CAISERLAGTGELFF.

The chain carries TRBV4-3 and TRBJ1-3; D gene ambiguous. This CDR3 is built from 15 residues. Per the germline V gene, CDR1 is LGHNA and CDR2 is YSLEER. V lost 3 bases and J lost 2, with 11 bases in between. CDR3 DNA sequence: TGCGCCAGCAGCCAGACACAGTTCCCTGGAAACACCATATATTTT. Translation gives CASSQTQFPGNTIYF.

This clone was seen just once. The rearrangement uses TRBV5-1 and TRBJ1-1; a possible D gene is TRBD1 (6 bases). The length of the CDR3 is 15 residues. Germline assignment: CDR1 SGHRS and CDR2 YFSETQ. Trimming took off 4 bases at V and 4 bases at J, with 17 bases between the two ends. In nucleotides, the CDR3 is TGCGCCAGCAGCCCTGGACAGCCCGGTGGCACTGAAGCTTTCTTT. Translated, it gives CASSPGQPGGTEAFF.

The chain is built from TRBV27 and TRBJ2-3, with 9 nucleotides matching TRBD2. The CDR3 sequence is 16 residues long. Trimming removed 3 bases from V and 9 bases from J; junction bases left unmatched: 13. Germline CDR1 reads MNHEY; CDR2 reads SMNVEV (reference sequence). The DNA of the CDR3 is TGTGCCAGCAGTTTCATTACCCCTAGCGGGAAGGGGACGCAGTATTTT. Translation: CASSFITPSGKGTQYF.

For the CDR3, the DNA is TGCAGCGGCTGGGACAGGGTGAATGAGCAGTTCTTC. It is translated as CSGWDRVNEQFF. The chain joins TRBV29-1 to TRBJ2-1; 9 bases agree with TRBD1. Trimming at V came to 7 bases and at J to 7 bases, leaving 5 bases not matched to a gene. The CDR3 is 12 residues long. Germline V gene sequence: CDR1 SQVTM, CDR2 ANQGSEA.

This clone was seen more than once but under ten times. The CDR3 DNA reads TGTGCCAGCAGCGTAGACAGGGGACGGGGCAATCAGCCCCAGCATTTT. It is translated as CASSVDRGRGNQPQHF. The V and J genes are TRBV5-6 and TRBJ1-5; 8 bases map to TRBD1. Germline trimming cut 4 bases from V and 2 bases from J; bases unmatched to any gene: 8. CDR1 and CDR2 (germline): SGHDT, YYEEEE. The CDR3 has 16 residues.

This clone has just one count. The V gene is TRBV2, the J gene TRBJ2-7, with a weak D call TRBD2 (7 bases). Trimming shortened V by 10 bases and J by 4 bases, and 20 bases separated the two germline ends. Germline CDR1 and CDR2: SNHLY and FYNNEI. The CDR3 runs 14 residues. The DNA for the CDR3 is TGTGCCACCTCTGGGGGCGGGGGTTCGTACGAGCAGTACTTC. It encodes CATSGGGGSYEQYF.

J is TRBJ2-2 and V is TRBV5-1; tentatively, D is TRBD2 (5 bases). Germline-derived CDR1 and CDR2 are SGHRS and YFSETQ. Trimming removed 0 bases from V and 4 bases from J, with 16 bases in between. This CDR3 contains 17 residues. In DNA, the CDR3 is TGCGCCAGCAGCTTGGGGTTGTCAACGGGATCCACCGGGGAGCTGTTTTTT. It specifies CASSLGLSTGSTGELFF. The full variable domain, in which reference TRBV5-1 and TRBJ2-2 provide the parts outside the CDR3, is KAGVTQTPRYLIKTRGQQVTLSCSPISGHRSVSWYQQTPGQGLQFLFEYFSETQRNKGNFPGRFSGRQFSNSRSEMNVSTLELGDSALYLCASSLGLSTGSTGELFFGEGSRLTVL.

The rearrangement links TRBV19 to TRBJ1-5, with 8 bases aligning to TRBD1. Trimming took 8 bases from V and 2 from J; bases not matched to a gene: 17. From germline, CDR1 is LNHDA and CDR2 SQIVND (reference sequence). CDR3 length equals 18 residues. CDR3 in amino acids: CASSWVGPGGEGNQPQHF. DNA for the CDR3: TGTGCCAGTTCTTGGGTCGGGCCAGGGGGCGAGGGCAATCAGCCCCAGCATTTT.

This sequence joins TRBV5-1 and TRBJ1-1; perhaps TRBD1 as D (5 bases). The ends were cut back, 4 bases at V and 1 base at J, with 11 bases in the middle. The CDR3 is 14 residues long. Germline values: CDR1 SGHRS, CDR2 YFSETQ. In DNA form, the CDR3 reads TGCGCCAGCAGCCTAGGACACCAGAACACTGAAGCTTTCTTT. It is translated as CASSLGHQNTEAFF.

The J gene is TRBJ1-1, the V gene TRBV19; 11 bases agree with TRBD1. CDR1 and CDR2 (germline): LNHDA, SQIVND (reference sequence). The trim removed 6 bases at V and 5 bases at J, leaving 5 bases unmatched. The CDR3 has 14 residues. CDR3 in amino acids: CASRRGDRGTEAFF. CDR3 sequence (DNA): TGTGCCAGTAGGAGGGGGGACAGGGGGACTGAAGCTTTCTTT.

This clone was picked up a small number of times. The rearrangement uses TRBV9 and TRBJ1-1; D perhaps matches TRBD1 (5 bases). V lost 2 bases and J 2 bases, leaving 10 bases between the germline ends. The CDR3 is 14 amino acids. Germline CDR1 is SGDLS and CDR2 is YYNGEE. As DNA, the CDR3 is TGTGCCAGCAGCGTTCAGGGCATTAACACTGAAGCTTTCTTT. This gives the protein CASSVQGINTEAFF.

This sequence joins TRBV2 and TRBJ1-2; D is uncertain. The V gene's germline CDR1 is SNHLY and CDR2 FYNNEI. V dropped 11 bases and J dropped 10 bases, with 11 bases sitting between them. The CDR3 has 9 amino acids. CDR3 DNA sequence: TGTGCCTGCTACAGTCCCTACACCTTC. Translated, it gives CACYSPYTF.

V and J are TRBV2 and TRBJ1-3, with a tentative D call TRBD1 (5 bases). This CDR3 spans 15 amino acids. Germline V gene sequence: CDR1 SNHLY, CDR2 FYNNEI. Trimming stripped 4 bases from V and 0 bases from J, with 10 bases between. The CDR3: CASSAGLHSGNTIYF. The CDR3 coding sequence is TGTGCCAGCAGTGCAGGGCTTCACTCTGGAAACACCATATATTTT.

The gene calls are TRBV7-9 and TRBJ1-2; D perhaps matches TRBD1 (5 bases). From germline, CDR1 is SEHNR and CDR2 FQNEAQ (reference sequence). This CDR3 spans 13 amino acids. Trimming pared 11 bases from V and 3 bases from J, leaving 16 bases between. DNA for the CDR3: TGTGCCCTCCCCGCAGGGAGGGACTATGGCTACACCTTC. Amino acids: CALPAGRDYGYTF.

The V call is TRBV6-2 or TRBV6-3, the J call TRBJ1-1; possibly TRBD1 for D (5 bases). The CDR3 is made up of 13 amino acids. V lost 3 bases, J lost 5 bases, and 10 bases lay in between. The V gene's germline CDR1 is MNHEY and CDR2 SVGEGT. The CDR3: CASSYFGGTEAFF. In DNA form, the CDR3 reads TGTGCCAGCAGTTATTTTGGGGGGACTGAAGCTTTCTTT.

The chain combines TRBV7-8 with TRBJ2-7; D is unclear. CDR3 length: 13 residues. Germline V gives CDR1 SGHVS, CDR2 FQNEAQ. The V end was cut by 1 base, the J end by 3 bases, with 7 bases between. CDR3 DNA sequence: TGTGCCAGCAGCTTAGGCCTCGGCTACGAGCAGTACGTC. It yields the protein CASSLGLGYEQYV.

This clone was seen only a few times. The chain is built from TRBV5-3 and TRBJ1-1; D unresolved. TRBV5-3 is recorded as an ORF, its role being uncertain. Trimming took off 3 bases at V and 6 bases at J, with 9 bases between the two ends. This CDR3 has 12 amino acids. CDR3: CARSSLQSEAFF. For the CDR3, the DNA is TGTGCCAGAAGCTCCTTACAATCTGAAGCTTTCTTT.

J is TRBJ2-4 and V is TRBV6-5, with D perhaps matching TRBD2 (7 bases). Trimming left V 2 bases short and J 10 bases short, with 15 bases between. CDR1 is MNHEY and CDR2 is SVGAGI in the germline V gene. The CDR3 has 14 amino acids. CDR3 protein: CASSYAVGGGIQYF. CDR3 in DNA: TGTGCCAGCAGTTACGCGGTGGGAGGGGGGATTCAGTACTTC.

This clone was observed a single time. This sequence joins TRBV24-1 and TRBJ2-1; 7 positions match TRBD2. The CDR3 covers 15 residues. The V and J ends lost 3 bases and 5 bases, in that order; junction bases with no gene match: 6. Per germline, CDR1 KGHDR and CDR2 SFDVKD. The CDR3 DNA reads TGTGCCACCAGTGATCCTAGCGGAGGGAACAATGAGCAGTTCTTC. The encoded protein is CATSDPSGGNNEQFF.

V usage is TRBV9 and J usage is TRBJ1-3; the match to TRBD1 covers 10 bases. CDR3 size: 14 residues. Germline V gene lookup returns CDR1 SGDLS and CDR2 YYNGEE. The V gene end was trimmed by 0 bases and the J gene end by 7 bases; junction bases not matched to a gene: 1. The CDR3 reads CASSVVGQGNTIYF. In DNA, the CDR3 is TGTGCCAGCAGCGTAGTGGGACAGGGGAACACCATATATTTT.

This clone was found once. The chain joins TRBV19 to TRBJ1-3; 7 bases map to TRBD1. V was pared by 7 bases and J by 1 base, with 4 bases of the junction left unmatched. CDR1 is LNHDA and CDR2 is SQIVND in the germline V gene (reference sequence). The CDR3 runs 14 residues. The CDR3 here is CASTQTGSGNTIYF. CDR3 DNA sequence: TGTGCCAGTACTCAGACAGGGTCTGGAAACACCATATATTTT.

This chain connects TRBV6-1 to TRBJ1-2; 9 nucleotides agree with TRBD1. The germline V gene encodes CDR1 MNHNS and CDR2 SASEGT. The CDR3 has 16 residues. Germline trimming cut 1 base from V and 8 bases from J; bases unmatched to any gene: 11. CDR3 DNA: TGTGCCAGCAGTGAAGGGACAGGGGCGTTACTTATCGGCTACACCTTC. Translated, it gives CASSEGTGALLIGYTF.

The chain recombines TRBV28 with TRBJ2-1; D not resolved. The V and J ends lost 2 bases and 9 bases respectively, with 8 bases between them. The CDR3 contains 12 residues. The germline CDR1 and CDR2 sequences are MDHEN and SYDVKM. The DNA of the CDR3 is TGTGCCAGCAGTTTAAATCCAGGTGAGCAGTTCTTC. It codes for CASSLNPGEQFF.

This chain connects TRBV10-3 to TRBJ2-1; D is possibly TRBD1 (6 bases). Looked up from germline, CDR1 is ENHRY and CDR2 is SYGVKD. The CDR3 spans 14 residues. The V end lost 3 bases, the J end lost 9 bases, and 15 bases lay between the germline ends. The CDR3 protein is CAISEEGRGGEQFF. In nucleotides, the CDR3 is TGTGCCATCAGTGAAGAAGGTCGAGGGGGTGAGCAGTTCTTC.

The CDR3 bases are TGCGCCAGCAGCGGAACAGGGGAACCCTACAATGAGCAGTTCTTC. Protein product: CASSGTGEPYNEQFF. The chain employs TRBV5-1 and TRBJ2-1; the match to TRBD1 covers 7 bases. The CDR3 loop spans 15 amino acids. CDR1 is SGHRS and CDR2 is YFSETQ in the germline V gene. Trimming removed 4 bases from V and 2 bases from J; junction bases left unmatched: 6.

CDR3 nucleotides: TGTGCCTGGAGTGGACCAGGGGTAGCTAACTATGGCTACACCTTC. Encoded protein: CAWSGPGVANYGYTF. This rearrangement joins TRBV30 to TRBJ1-2, with a weak D call TRBD1 (6 bases). Trimming stripped 1 base from V and 0 bases from J, with 12 bases between. Germline V gene lookup returns CDR1 GTSNPN and CDR2 SVGIG (reference sequence). The CDR3 totals 15 residues.

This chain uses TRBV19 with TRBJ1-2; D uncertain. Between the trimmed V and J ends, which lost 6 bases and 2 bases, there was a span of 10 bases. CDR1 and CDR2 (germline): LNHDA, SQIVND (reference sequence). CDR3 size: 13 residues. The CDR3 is CASRLIGNYGYTF. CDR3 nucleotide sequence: TGTGCCAGTAGGCTCATCGGGAACTATGGCTACACCTTC.

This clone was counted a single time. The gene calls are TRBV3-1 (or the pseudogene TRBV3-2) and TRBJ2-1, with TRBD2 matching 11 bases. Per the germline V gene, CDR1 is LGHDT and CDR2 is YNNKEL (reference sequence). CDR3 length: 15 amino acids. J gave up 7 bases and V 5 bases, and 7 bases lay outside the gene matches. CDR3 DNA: TGTGCCAGCAGCTTTAGCGGGGGGGCGCGGAATGAGCAGTTCTTC. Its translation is CASSFSGGARNEQFF.

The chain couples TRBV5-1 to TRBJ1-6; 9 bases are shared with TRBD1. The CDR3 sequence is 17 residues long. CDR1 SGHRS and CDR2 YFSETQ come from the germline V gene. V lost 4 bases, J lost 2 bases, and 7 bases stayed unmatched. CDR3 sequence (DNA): TGCGCCAGCAGCGTCGCGGGACAGGGTACCTATAATTCACCCCTCCACTTT. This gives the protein CASSVAGQGTYNSPLHF.

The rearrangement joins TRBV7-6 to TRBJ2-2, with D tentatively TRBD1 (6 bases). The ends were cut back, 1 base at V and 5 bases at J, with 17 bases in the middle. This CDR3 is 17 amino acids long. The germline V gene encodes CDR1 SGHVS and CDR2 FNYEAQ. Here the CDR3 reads CASSLVTQQGMTGELFF. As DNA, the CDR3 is TGTGCCAGCAGCTTAGTTACCCAACAGGGAATGACCGGGGAGCTGTTTTTT.

The CDR3 reads CASRISSSGETQYF. CDR3 coding DNA: TGTGCCAGCAGAATCTCCTCTAGCGGGGAGACGCAGTATTTT. This chain uses TRBV7-2 with TRBJ2-3; 9 bases fit TRBD2. V lost 6 bases and J lost 9; bases outside the gene matches: 10. CDR3 size: 14 residues. CDR1 SGHTA and CDR2 FQGNSA come from the germline V gene. The full variable domain, with the rest looked up from reference TRBV7-2 and TRBJ2-3, is GAGVSQSPSNKVTEKGKDVELRCDPISGHTALYWYRQSLGQGLEFLIYFQGNSAPDKSGLPSDRFSAERTGGSVSTLTIQRTQQEDSAVYLCASRISSSGETQYFGPGTRLTVL.